This TCR beta chain was identified in a study of persistence of HIV-infected CD4 T cells. A remark on this clone: Its antigen is undetermined.

The CDR3 consists of 14 residues. The germline gives CDR1 LNHDA, CDR2 SQIVND (reference sequence). The V gene lost 4 bases and the J gene lost 6 bases, with 15 bases spanning the gap. Sequencing used immunoSEQ version 4 in survey mode. The protocol was immunoSEQ multiplex PCR, while the TCRdb copy is restricted to in-frame clones and leaves out a portion. Among approximately 35,000 clones listed, around 86% were seen once. An overlapping HIV-1 Gag peptide pool stimulated these cells at approximately 1 ug/peptide/mL. Sorted nonresponding memory CD4+ T cells were CD40L-negative, CD69-negative, CD45RO-high. These HIV-1-infected adults initiated suppressive ART in chronic infection. Undetectable plasma HIV-1 RNA below 50 copies/mL lasted at least 4 years. Study-level results: Antigen-responding cells were enriched for degenerate expanded CDR3beta sequences. Within sorted populations, more oligoclonal TCRs accompanied more oligoclonal proviruses.

This specimen was cultured CD4+ T cells from PBMCs, taken from a patient who received antiretroviral therapy. This chain joins TRBV19 and TRBJ1-2; D is undetermined. The receptor's source is an adult with HIV. The donor label of this sample is uncertain. The CDR3 bases are TGTGCCAGTAGTAAGGTCCAGTTCTCGAATGGCTACACCTTC. Its translation is CASSKVQFSNGYTF.